Below are 14 T cell receptor beta chains sequenced from a single sample in a study of T-cell memory formation after mild COVID-19. MiXCR, run by TCRdb on the 5' RACE reads, gives a single entry per CDR3 protein. The sample yields 150,000 to 200,000 distinct CDR3 sequences, 10% to 15% seen once. The sample taken for sequencing was PBMCs or a T cell subset sorted from them (not recorded which). The receptors derive from a man aged 18 to 29 who had mild COVID-19 (a few samples of this study predate the infection). Cell type and time point are not known.

There are a few counts of this clonotype. The rearrangement uses TRBV28 and TRBJ2-1; D possibly corresponds to TRBD2 (6 bases). The CDR3 runs to 14 residues. Trimming pared 10 bases from V and 0 bases from J, leaving 13 bases between. Per the germline V gene, CDR1 is MDHEN and CDR2 is SYDVKM. CDR3 loop: CAINLGSSYNEQFF. The CDR3 DNA follows: TGTGCCATCAATCTCGGGAGCTCCTACAATGAGCAGTTCTTC.

V gene TRBV6-2 or TRBV6-3 combines with J gene TRBJ1-1; D perhaps matches TRBD1 (6 bases). Germline V CDR1 and CDR2: MNHEY, SVGEGT. V was trimmed by 10 bases and J by 1 base, leaving 16 bases between them. CDR3 length: 14 amino acids. CDR3 sequence (DNA): TGTGCCACCGAGGATCGGGGACAGAACACTGAAGCTTTCTTT. It yields the protein CATEDRGQNTEAFF.

The sample holds a few counts of this clonotype. The chain recombines TRBV5-1 with TRBJ1-1; maybe TRBD1 (6 bases). This CDR3 spans 13 amino acids. Trimming left V 3 bases short and J 2 bases short, with 8 bases between. Per the germline V gene, CDR1 is SGHRS and CDR2 is YFSETQ. CDR3 bases: TGCGCCAGCAGCTACGGGGGCAACACTGAAGCTTTCTTT. Amino acid sequence: CASSYGGNTEAFF.

There are a few counts of this clonotype. J is TRBJ1-5 and V is TRBV27; D is unresolved. V was trimmed by 2 bases and J by 3 bases, leaving 8 bases between them. The CDR3 has 14 residues. The germline V gene encodes CDR1 MNHEY and CDR2 SMNVEV (reference sequence). CDR3 protein: CASSLGHYNQPQHF. The CDR3 DNA reads TGTGCCAGCAGTTTAGGGCACTACAATCAGCCCCAGCATTTT.

The rearrangement joins TRBV7-9 to TRBJ1-6, with D perhaps TRBD1 (5 bases). CDR1 is SEHNR, CDR2 FQNEAQ, per germline (reference sequence). The CDR3 runs to 13 residues. V dropped 1 base and J dropped 7 bases, with 5 bases sitting between them. The CDR3 region is CASSLGTNSPLHF. For the CDR3, the DNA is TGTGCCAGCAGCTTAGGGACAAATTCACCCCTCCACTTT. Full variable domain (rest looked up from reference TRBV7-9 and TRBJ1-6): DTGVSQNPRHKITKRGQNVTFRCDPISEHNRLYWYRQTLGQGPEFLTYFQNEAQLEKSRLLSDRFSAERPKGSFSTLEIQRTEQGDSAMYLCASSLGTNSPLHFGNGTRLTVT.

The chain couples TRBV4-2 to TRBJ2-2; 7 bases fit TRBD2. CDR3 length: 15 residues. V lost 3 bases, J lost 6 bases, and 7 bases stayed unmatched. Per the germline V gene, CDR1 is LGHNA and CDR2 is YNFKEQ. CDR3 sequence (DNA): TGTGCCAGCAGCCAGGGACCCCGGGAGGCCGGGGAGCTGTTTTTT. Translation: CASSQGPREAGELFF.

The gene calls are TRBV7-2 and TRBJ1-6, with D hard to call. With 5 bases removed from V and 4 bases from J, the gap between germline ends came to 9 bases. The CDR3 has 14 amino acids. Germline assignment: CDR1 SGHTA and CDR2 FQGNSA. CDR3 coding DNA: TGTGCCAGCAGCCGGGAACAGTATAATTCACCCCTCCACTTT. Encoded protein: CASSREQYNSPLHF.

The CDR3, as DNA: TGTGCCAGCACGCGGGGAGGAGGGGACGGCTACACCTTC. This sequence encodes CASTRGGGDGYTF. The chain joins TRBV7-2 to TRBJ1-2, with a tentative D call TRBD1 (5 bases). Per the germline V gene, CDR1 is SGHTA and CDR2 is FQGNSA. This CDR3 has 13 amino acids. The germline V and J ends were trimmed by 7 bases and 8 bases, with 17 bases remaining between them.

This clonotype was found many times. V usage is TRBV5-1 and J usage is TRBJ1-5; D perhaps matches TRBD1 (5 bases). Germline values: CDR1 SGHRS, CDR2 YFSETQ. Trimming removed 0 bases from V and 5 bases from J, with 9 bases in between. The CDR3 consists of 14 residues. The CDR3 here is CASSLGGTHQPQHF. In DNA, the CDR3 is TGCGCCAGCAGCTTGGGCGGGACTCATCAGCCCCAGCATTTT.

This sequence joins TRBV6-5 and TRBJ1-2; no reliable D call. The germline V gene encodes CDR1 MNHEY and CDR2 SVGAGI. This CDR3 contains 13 residues. V lost 6 bases, J lost 4 bases, and 12 bases lay in between. The CDR3 spells CASSPGVSYGYTF. The CDR3 DNA is TGTGCCAGCAGCCCCGGGGTGTCCTATGGCTACACCTTC.

For the CDR3, the DNA is TGCGCCAGCAGCCAAGTTTGGACAGGGGCCAAAGAGACCCAGTACTTC. It is translated as CASSQVWTGAKETQYF. This rearrangement joins TRBV4-1 to TRBJ2-5; TRBD1 matches at 9 bases. V lost 1 base to trimming and J lost 3 bases; unmatched junction nucleotides: 6. Germline V gene sequence: CDR1 MGHRA, CDR2 YSYEKL. The CDR3 contains 16 residues.

The rearrangement uses TRBV5-6 and TRBJ1-1; D is unclear. Germline assignment: CDR1 SGHDT and CDR2 YYEEEE. V gave up 4 bases and J gave up 1 base, with 11 bases separating them. This CDR3 has 14 residues. The CDR3 DNA reads as TGTGCCAGCAGCCCCGACTTATCGAACACTGAAGCTTTCTTT. The encoded protein is CASSPDLSNTEAFF.

The chain has TRBV18 and TRBJ1-6; tentatively, D is TRBD1 (5 bases). From germline, CDR1 is KGHSH and CDR2 LQKENI. This CDR3 is 14 amino acids long. V lost 4 bases, J lost 10 bases, and 14 bases lay in between. CDR3 amino acids: CASSQPGGGSPLHF. The CDR3 nucleotides read TGTGCCAGCTCACAACCCGGTGGGGGATCACCCCTCCACTTT.

This clonotype was counted ten times or more. This sequence joins TRBV5-1 and TRBJ2-2; D possibly corresponds to TRBD1 (6 bases). Germline CDR1 is SGHRS and CDR2 is YFSETQ. V lost 4 bases to trimming and J lost 7 bases, with 14 bases between them. This CDR3 spans 14 amino acids. CDR3 nucleotide sequence: TGCGCCAGCAGCCCCGGACAGACCGTCGGGGAGCTGTTTTTT. This codes for CASSPGQTVGELFF.